This TCR beta chain appears in the sequencing data of a study of blood T cell repertoires in COVID-19. Study details: Researchers got acute and convalescent COVID-19 samples from the United States, Italy and Spain. PBMCs, B-cell-depleted T cells, or T cells provided the cDNA or gDNA that made up the material.

Per the original data handling: How many nucleated cells were present was estimated from reference gene primer amplification. This table comes from immunoSEQ multiplex PCR, and its TCRdb copy is limited to in-frame clones, with some not included. Clonal size and the V and J genes are those of that table, whereas D and trimming came from the DNA. The sample includes roughly 120,000 clones, over 70% of them seen just once. After removal of 0 bases from V and 4 bases from J, the junction contained 4 bases not matched to a gene. Germline lookup yields CDR1 SGHDT and CDR2 YYEEEE. CDR3 length: 16 residues.

This sequence was found in an older woman with acute or convalescent COVID-19. The chain combines TRBV5-6 with TRBJ2-6, with TRBD2 identical over 7 bases. The sample taken for sequencing was peripheral blood. The CDR3 region is CASSLGGGPGANVLTF. In DNA, the CDR3 is TGTGCCAGCAGCTTGGGGGGAGGGCCCGGGGCCAACGTCCTGACTTTC.